This T cell receptor beta chain was identified during a study of cytomegalovirus exposure and HLA in healthy donors. Study details: When 398 donors were genotyped, around 77% of them were found to fall in the Caucasian-associated ancestry cluster. Study-wide points: Relative to the approximately 670-donor mean, N-insertions were reportedly fewer in an Asian-associated ancestry cluster in a later analysis. In a later analysis, TCR beta V- and J-gene trimming showed a link to a missense DCLRE1C variant.

Points on this clone: No antigen is known for it. Other DNA sequences from this sample encode an identical CDR3 as well.

Despite likely unrecorded immune exposures, the donors were nominally healthy at the time of sampling. Researchers ran the PCR with 60 Vbeta and 13 Jbeta primers. TCRdb's table, derived via immunoSEQ multiplex PCR, lists solely in-frame clones and lacks some. The sample has 150,000 or so clones; around 67% are singletons. Sequencing was carried out using PBMCs. The sequence derives from a woman under 30 in good health and CMV-seronegative.

Written as DNA, the CDR3 is TGTGCCAGCTCGTTAGGACGGGGGAGCTCCTACGAGCAGTACGTC. Translating gives CASSLGRGSSYEQYV. The rearrangement uses TRBV18 and TRBJ2-7; the D gene is possibly TRBD2 (6 bases). From germline, CDR1 is KGHSH and CDR2 LQKENI. This CDR3 comprises 15 residues. The ends were cut back, 6 bases at V and 0 bases at J, with 15 bases in the middle.